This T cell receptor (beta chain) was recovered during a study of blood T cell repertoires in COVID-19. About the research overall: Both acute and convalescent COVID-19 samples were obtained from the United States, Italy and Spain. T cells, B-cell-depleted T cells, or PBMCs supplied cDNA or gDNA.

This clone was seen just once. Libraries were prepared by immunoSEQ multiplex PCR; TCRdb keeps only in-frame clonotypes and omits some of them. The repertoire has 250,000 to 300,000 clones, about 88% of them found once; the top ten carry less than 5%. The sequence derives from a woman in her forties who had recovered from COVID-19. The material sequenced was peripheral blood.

The CDR3 DNA reads as TGTGCCAGCAGTGCTGGGACTAGCCGCACAGATACGCAGTATTTT. Its translation: CASSAGTSRTDTQYF. The chain combines TRBV27 with TRBJ2-3, with 9 nucleotides matching TRBD2. Per the germline V gene, CDR1 is MNHEY and CDR2 is SMNVEV (reference sequence). V was clipped by 5 bases and J by 1 base; unmatched bases: 4. The CDR3 is made up of 15 amino acids.